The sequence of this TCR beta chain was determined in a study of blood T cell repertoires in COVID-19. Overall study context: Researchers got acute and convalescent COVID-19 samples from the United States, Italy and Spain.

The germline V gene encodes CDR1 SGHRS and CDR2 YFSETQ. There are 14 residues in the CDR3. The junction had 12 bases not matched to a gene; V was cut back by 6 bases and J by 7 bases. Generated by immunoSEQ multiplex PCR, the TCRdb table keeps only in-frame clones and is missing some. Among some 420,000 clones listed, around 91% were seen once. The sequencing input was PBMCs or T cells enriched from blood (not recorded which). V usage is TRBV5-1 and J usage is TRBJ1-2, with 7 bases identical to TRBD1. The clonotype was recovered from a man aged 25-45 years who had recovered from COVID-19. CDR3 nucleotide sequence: TGCGCCAGCAACGCAGACAGGGAGCTTTCTGGCTACACCTTC. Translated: CASNADRELSGYTF. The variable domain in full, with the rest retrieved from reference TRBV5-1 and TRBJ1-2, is KAGVTQTPRYLIKTRGQQVTLSCSPISGHRSVSWYQQTPGQGLQFLFEYFSETQRNKGNFPGRFSGRQFSNSRSEMNVSTLELGDSALYLCASNADRELSGYTFGSGTRLTVV.